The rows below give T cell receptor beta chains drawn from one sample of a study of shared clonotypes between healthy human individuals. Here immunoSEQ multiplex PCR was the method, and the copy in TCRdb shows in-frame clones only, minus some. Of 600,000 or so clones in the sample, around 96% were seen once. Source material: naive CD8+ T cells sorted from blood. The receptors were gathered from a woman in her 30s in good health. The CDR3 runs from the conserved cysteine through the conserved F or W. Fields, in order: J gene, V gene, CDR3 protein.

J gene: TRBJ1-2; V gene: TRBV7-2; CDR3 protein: CASSSFQGAYGYTF
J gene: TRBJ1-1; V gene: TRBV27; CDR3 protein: CASSLKQGVEAFF
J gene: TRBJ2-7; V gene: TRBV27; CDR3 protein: CASSLVGQGVDEQYF
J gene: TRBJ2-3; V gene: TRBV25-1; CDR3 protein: CASSTDTQYF
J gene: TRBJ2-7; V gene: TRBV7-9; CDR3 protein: CASSLGLGGPYEQYF
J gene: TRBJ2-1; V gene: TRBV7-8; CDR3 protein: CASSLRWRNSYNEQFF
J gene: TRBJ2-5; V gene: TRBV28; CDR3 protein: CASSLLTAGEETQYF
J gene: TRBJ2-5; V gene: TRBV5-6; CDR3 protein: CASSLAWKTQYF
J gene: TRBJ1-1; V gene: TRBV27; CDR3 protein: CASRGGFGTEAFF
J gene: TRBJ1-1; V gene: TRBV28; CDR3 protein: CASSFYREAFF
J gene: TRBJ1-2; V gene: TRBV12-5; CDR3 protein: CASGPGGDGYTF
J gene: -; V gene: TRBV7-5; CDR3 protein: CVRSLAHTGCSYEQYF
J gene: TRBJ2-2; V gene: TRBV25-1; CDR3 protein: CASSELTSGMNTGELFF
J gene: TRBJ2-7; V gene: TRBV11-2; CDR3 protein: CASSLENRAEQYF
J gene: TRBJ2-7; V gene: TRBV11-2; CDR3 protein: CASSPSGSYEQYF
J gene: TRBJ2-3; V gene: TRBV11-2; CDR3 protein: CASSLVEGQGLTDTQYF
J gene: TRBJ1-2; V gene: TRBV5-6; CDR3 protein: CASSLDRGGGYTF
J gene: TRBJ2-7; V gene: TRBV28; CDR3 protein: CASSRTLGAIHEQYF
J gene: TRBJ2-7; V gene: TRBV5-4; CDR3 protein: CASSGPALYEQYF
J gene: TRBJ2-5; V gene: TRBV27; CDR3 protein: CASSNGQETQYF
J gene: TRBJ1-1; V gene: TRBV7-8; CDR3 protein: CASHEGGTEAFF
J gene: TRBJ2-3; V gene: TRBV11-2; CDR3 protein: CASSLFGRSSDTQYF
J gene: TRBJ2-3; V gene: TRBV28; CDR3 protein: CASSSPRDIIVGIGTDTQYF
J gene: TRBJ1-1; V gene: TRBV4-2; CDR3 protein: CASSHRQGIAEAFF
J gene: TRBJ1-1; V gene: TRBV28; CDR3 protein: CASSLRQESTEAFF
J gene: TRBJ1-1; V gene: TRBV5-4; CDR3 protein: CASSLDSNTEAFF
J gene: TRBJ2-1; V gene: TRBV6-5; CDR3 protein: CASGSVAGPYNEQFF
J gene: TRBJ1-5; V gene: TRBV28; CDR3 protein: CASSFRGGSNQPQHF
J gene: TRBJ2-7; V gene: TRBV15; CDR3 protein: CATSRDLGSPYEQYF
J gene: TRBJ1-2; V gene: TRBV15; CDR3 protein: CATSRDPTPSPYGYTF
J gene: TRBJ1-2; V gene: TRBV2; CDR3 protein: CASAEVVGRNYGYTF
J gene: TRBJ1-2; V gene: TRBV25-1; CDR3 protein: CASSEAGPYYGYTF
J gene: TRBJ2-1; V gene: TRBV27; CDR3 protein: CASSLLPGTNNEQFF
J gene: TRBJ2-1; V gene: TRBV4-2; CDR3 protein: CASSQARGVGNEQFF
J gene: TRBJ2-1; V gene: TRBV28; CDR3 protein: CASSTTSGKSDEQFF
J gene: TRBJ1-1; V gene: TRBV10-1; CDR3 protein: CASPWGTVNTEAFF
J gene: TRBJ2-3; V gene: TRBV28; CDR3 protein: CASSLLRPSGRADTQYF